Listed here are 32 T cell receptor beta chains from one sample, sequenced in a study of T-cell reconstitution after alpha-beta-depleted transplantation in children. Construction of the TCRbeta library involved unique molecular identifiers. TCRdb reprocessed the PCR reads with MiXCR, giving one entry per CDR3 protein. The sample shows approximately 640,000 distinct CDR3 sequences, around 16% of them seen only once. The material sequenced was PBMCs from the stem cell graft donor, taken from the stem cell graft. The receptor source for this set is a human donor who donated a stem cell graft to a child with acute myeloid leukemia.

This clonotype was recorded many times. The junction and the germline gene differ at one end; a read error may be behind it. The rearrangement uses TRBV5-1 and TRBJ2-1, with TRBD1 matching 12 bases. Germline V CDR1 and CDR2: SGHRS, YFSETQ. The CDR3 is made up of 15 amino acids. The CDR3 region is CASSLGQGAHNEQFF. In nucleotides, the CDR3 is TGTGCCAGCAGCTTGGGACAGGGGGCCCACAATGAGCAGTTCTTC.

This clonotype has ten or more counts. The CDR3 DNA reads TGTGCCAGTTCGATGGAGCGGGGGGATCTGAGAAATGAGCAGTTCTTC. This encodes CASSMERGDLRNEQFF. The chain employs TRBV5-6 and TRBJ2-1, with 9 bases fitting TRBD2. The ends lost 8 bases at V and 7 bases at J; junction bases unmatched: 16. CDR1 SGHDT and CDR2 YYEEEE come from the germline V gene. The CDR3 covers 16 residues.

This clonotype was seen only a few times. The chain uses TRBV29-1 and TRBJ2-7; a weak D match, TRBD1 (6 bases). V shed 7 bases and J shed 3 bases, with 13 bases lying between them. The CDR3 spans 12 residues. Germline loops: CDR1 SQVTM, CDR2 ANQGSEA. As DNA, the CDR3 is TGCAGCGCCTACAGGGACGGCTACGAGCAGTACTTC. Translated, it gives CSAYRDGYEQYF.

About this clonotype: A read error may be the cause here, since a much bigger clone is one base away. The J gene is TRBJ1-4, the V gene TRBV20-1; the match to TRBD1 covers 9 bases. Germline CDR1 is DFQATT and CDR2 is SNEGSKA (reference sequence). The CDR3 length is 15 residues. CDR3 loop: CSASLDRGGSEELFF. In nucleotides, the CDR3 is TGCAGTGCTAGTCTGGACAGGGGCGGTAGTGAAGAACTGTTTTTT.

This clonotype showed up many times. V usage is TRBV20-1 and J usage is TRBJ1-1, with 7 bases fitting TRBD1. CDR1 and CDR2 from the germline V gene are DFQATT and SNEGSKA (reference sequence). V lost 1 base and J lost 7; bases outside the gene matches: 3. The CDR3 runs to 12 residues. This CDR3 is CSARAQGSEAFF. CDR3 in DNA: TGCAGTGCTAGAGCACAGGGGAGTGAAGCTTTCTTT.

This clonotype appeared many times. The V gene is TRBV12-3 or TRBV12-4, the J gene TRBJ2-3; 7 nucleotides match TRBD1. The J segment lost 2 bases and the V segment lost 2 bases, leaving 4 bases of the junction unmatched. This CDR3 comprises 15 residues. This CDR3 reads CASSLRGHNTDTQYF. The CDR3 coding sequence is TGTGCCAGCAGTTTAAGGGGGCACAACACAGATACGCAGTATTTT.

The rearrangement links TRBV5-1 to TRBJ2-1, with a tentative D call TRBD2 (6 bases). In germline, CDR1 is SGHRS, CDR2 YFSETQ. This CDR3 is 16 amino acids long. With 4 bases removed from V and 5 bases from J, the gap between germline ends came to 19 bases. This chain's CDR3 is CASSPWDFKEDNEQFF. The CDR3 nucleotides read TGCGCCAGCAGCCCGTGGGACTTTAAGGAGGACAATGAGCAGTTCTTC.

The chain recombines TRBV5-8 with TRBJ2-1, with 10 nucleotides matching TRBD1. The CDR3 length is 17 residues. V shed 4 bases and J 8 bases; nucleotides not matched to a gene: 15. CDR1 and CDR2 from the germline V gene are SGHTS and YDEGEE. CDR3: CASSQWGDRGLYDEQFF. CDR3 DNA: TGTGCCAGCAGCCAATGGGGAGACAGGGGGCTTTACGATGAGCAGTTCTTC. Together with reference TRBV5-8 and TRBJ2-1, the CDR3 gives the full variable domain: EAGVTQSPTHLIKTRGQQATLRCSPISGHTSVYWYQQALGLGLQFLLWYDEGEERNRGNFPPRFSGRQFPNYSSELNVNALELEDSALYLCASSQWGDRGLYDEQFFGPGTRLTVL.

This clonotype appeared many times. The rearrangement joins TRBV24-1 to TRBJ2-2; 9 bases are a match to TRBD1. Germline V gene data show CDR1 as KGHDR and CDR2 as SFDVKD. V trimming: 12 bases; J trimming: 5 bases; junction bases outside the gene matches: 6. The CDR3 has 13 amino acids. CDR3 coding DNA: TGTGCCGCGGGACAGGGTAGGACCGGGGAGCTGTTTTTT. Protein sequence: CAAGQGRTGELFF.

This clonotype was found many times. This chain uses TRBV29-1 with TRBJ2-4, with D tentatively TRBD1 (6 bases). The V end lost 4 bases, the J end lost 1 base, and 11 bases lay between the germline ends. The CDR3 totals 14 residues. Germline V gene data show CDR1 as SQVTM and CDR2 as ANQGSEA. The CDR3 bases are TGCAGCGTTGGGGGGCTTCAGGCCAAAAACATTCAGTACTTC. Translation gives CSVGGLQAKNIQYF.

In this sample, this clonotype turned up many times. This sequence joins TRBV6-5 and TRBJ1-1, with TRBD1 matching over 7 bases. The CDR3 spans 16 residues. The J segment lost 3 bases and the V segment lost 2 bases, leaving 9 bases of the junction unmatched. Germline CDR1 MNHEY, CDR2 SVGAGI. This CDR3 is CASSYGLRGRDTEAFF. The CDR3 bases are TGTGCCAGCAGTTACGGGCTCAGGGGGAGGGACACTGAAGCTTTCTTT.

This clonotype was seen ten or more times. V gene TRBV6-2 or TRBV6-3 combines with J gene TRBJ1-4; no definite D call. The CDR3 extends over 11 amino acids. The germline gives CDR1 MNHEY, CDR2 SVGEGT. The V gene lost 6 bases and the J gene lost 8 bases, with 7 bases spanning the gap. The CDR3 bases are TGTGCCAGCAGCCATGGGGAAAAACTGTTTTTT. Translation gives CASSHGEKLFF.

The chain recombines TRBV11-2 with TRBJ1-6; no reliable D call. The CDR3 consists of 14 residues. Per the germline V gene, CDR1 is SGHAT and CDR2 is FQNNGV. V was cut by 0 bases and J by 7 bases, with 7 bases left in between. The CDR3 nucleotides read TGTGCCAGCAGCTTAGACGGCGAAAATTCACCCCTCCACTTT. It is translated as CASSLDGENSPLHF.

This clonotype was counted between two and nine times. The chain carries TRBV7-7 and TRBJ2-3, with TRBD2 matching 8 bases. V gave up 2 bases and J gave up 3 bases; unmatched junction bases: 7. The CDR3 loop spans 16 amino acids. CDR1 and CDR2 from the germline V gene are SSHAT and FNYEAQ (reference sequence). CDR3 sequence: CASSLSAGTSTDTQYF. As DNA, the CDR3 is TGTGCCAGCAGCTTATCGGCCGGGACTAGTACAGATACGCAGTATTTT.

This clonotype has at least ten counts. The chain carries TRBV29-1 and TRBJ2-1; 7 bases agree with TRBD2. Germline V CDR1 and CDR2: SQVTM, ANQGSEA. V lost 6 bases and J lost 4; bases outside the gene matches: 6. The CDR3 is made up of 13 amino acids. CDR3 region: CSVPGRGYNEQFF. The CDR3 coding sequence is TGCAGCGTACCAGGGCGGGGGTACAATGAGCAGTTCTTC.

Remarks on this clonotype: One end of the junction varies from germline; a read error may be responsible. This rearrangement joins TRBV7-3 to TRBJ1-1; TRBD1 matches at 8 bases. The length of the CDR3 is 14 residues. CDR1 and CDR2 (germline): SGHTA, FQGTGA. The CDR3 is CASSWGQEGTEDFF. DNA for the CDR3: TGTGCCAGCAGCTGGGGACAGGAGGGCACTGAAGATTTCTTT.

The chain employs TRBV7-9 and TRBJ2-7; 8 positions agree with TRBD2. The CDR3 runs to 15 residues. Germline V gene sequence: CDR1 SEHNR, CDR2 FQNEAQ (reference sequence). Trimming removed 6 bases from V and 0 bases from J; junction bases left unmatched: 7. The DNA of the CDR3 is TGTGCCAGCAGTTTCCCGGGGGGGAGCTCCTACGAGCAGTACTTC. Residues: CASSFPGGSSYEQYF.

The rearrangement links TRBV15 to TRBJ1-5; D might be TRBD1 (5 bases). CDR1 and CDR2 (germline): LNHNV, YYDKDF (reference sequence). The germline V and J ends were trimmed by 0 bases and 4 bases, with 16 bases remaining between them. The CDR3 is made up of 17 amino acids. The CDR3 DNA sequence: TGTGCCACCAGCAGAGATCGGGGCACACCGAATAATCAGCCCCAGCATTTT. This gives the protein CATSRDRGTPNNQPQHF.

The rearrangement links TRBV5-1 to TRBJ2-3; 8 positions match TRBD1. Germline values: CDR1 SGHRS, CDR2 YFSETQ. The CDR3 runs to 15 residues. V lost 4 bases and J lost 3; bases outside the gene matches: 7. The CDR3 nucleotides read TGCGCCAGCAGCCCCCGGACAGGGTTGACAGATACGCAGTATTTT. It encodes CASSPRTGLTDTQYF.

V is TRBV4-1 and J is TRBJ2-2, with D unclear. The CDR3 consists of 14 residues. Germline V gives CDR1 MGHRA, CDR2 YSYEKL. With 1 base removed from V and 4 bases from J, the gap between germline ends came to 7 bases. The chain's CDR3 is CASSQGWTTGELFF. The CDR3 nucleotides read TGCGCCAGCAGCCAAGGGTGGACCACCGGGGAGCTGTTTTTT.

This clonotype was counted between two and nine times. The rearrangement links TRBV6-5 to TRBJ2-1; D may be TRBD2 (5 bases). Looked up from germline, CDR1 is MNHEY and CDR2 is SVGAGI. The CDR3 has 14 residues. V gave up 2 bases and J gave up 9 bases, with 14 bases separating them. In DNA form, the CDR3 reads TGTGCCAGCAGTTACCCCAGCGGCGGAGGTGAGCAGTTCTTC. It specifies CASSYPSGGGEQFF.

Ten or more counts support this clonotype. The V gene is TRBV12-3 or TRBV12-4, the J gene TRBJ2-7, with 7 bases matching TRBD1. J gave up 5 bases and V 6 bases, and 4 bases lay outside the gene matches. The CDR3 spans 12 residues. Written as DNA, the CDR3 is TGTGCCAGCAGCTCGACAGGGAACGAGCAGTACTTC. The encoded protein is CASSSTGNEQYF.

This clonotype appeared many times. The rearrangement uses TRBV7-2 and TRBJ2-7, with a weak D call TRBD2 (6 bases). The CDR3 is 16 residues long. The V gene lost 4 bases and the J gene lost 0 bases, with 16 bases spanning the gap. Germline-derived CDR1 and CDR2 are SGHTA and FQGNSA. This CDR3 reads CASSSTGGGSSYEQYF. The CDR3 DNA sequence: TGTGCCAGCAGCTCTACGGGTGGAGGGTCCTCCTACGAGCAGTACTTC.

To note about this clonotype: This may stem from a read error, because a much larger clone lies one nucleotide away. V usage is TRBV7-2 and J usage is TRBJ2-1, with 8 bases that match TRBD2. The V gene's germline CDR1 is SGHTA and CDR2 FQGNSA. With 5 bases clipped from V and 7 bases from J, the junction kept 7 bases outside the gene matches. The CDR3 totals 14 residues. This CDR3 reads CASSPGGLRNEQFF. CDR3 in DNA: TGTGCCAGCAGCCCGGGGGGGCTAAGGAATGAGCAGTTCTTC.

There are many counts of this clonotype. V gene TRBV7-2 combines with J gene TRBJ2-1; no clear D gene. The CDR3 is made up of 15 amino acids. Germline V CDR1 and CDR2: SGHTA, FQGNSA. V gave up 4 bases and J gave up 1 base, with 11 bases separating them. CDR3 sequence: CASSSQGPSYNEQFF. The CDR3 nucleotides are TGTGCCAGCAGCTCCCAAGGGCCATCCTACAATGAGCAGTTCTTC. The full variable domain, in which reference TRBV7-2 and TRBJ2-1 provide the parts outside the CDR3, is GAGVSQSPSNKVTEKGKDVELRCDPISGHTALYWYRQSLGQGLEFLIYFQGNSAPDKSGLPSDRFSAERTGGSVSTLTIQRTQQEDSAVYLCASSSQGPSYNEQFFGPGTRLTVL.

There are a few counts of this clonotype. The genes are TRBV20-1 and TRBJ1-2; D may be TRBD1 (6 bases). The CDR3 runs 12 residues. The V gene lost 0 bases and the J gene lost 6 bases, with 8 bases spanning the gap. Germline-derived CDR1 and CDR2 are DFQATT and SNEGSKA (reference sequence). Here the CDR3 DNA reads TGCAGTGCTAGAGATTCAGGGGATGGCTACACCTTC. Protein: CSARDSGDGYTF.

This clonotype showed up just a few times. This chain uses TRBV27 with TRBJ1-2; 11 nucleotides line up with TRBD1. Per germline, CDR1 MNHEY and CDR2 SMNVEV (reference sequence). V was pared by 4 bases and J by 5 bases, with 6 bases of the junction left unmatched. The CDR3 contains 15 residues. The CDR3 here is CASSSSGQGAYGYTF. The CDR3 DNA is TGTGCCAGCAGTTCAAGCGGACAGGGGGCGTATGGCTACACCTTC.

This clonotype was recorded many times. The rearrangement joins TRBV20-1 to TRBJ2-7, with 8 nucleotides matching TRBD2. Germline values: CDR1 DFQATT, CDR2 SNEGSKA (reference sequence). V lost 5 bases and J lost 5; bases outside the gene matches: 2. The CDR3 extends over 11 amino acids. CDR3 DNA: TGCAGTGCTGGGACTAGAAACGAGCAGTACGTC. It specifies CSAGTRNEQYV.

This clonotype was observed at least ten times. J is TRBJ1-2 and V is TRBV20-1; 8 bases map to TRBD1. CDR3 length: 14 residues. J lost 0 bases, V lost 5 bases, and 5 bases had no gene match. Germline CDR1 and CDR2: DFQATT and SNEGSKA (reference sequence). The CDR3 loop reads CSAPRTGPNYGYTF. In DNA, the CDR3 is TGCAGTGCTCCTCGGACAGGGCCTAACTATGGCTACACCTTC.

This clonotype was counted at least ten times. V usage is TRBV12-3 or TRBV12-4 and J usage is TRBJ2-2, with a possible D match to TRBD1 (5 bases). Trimming removed 5 bases at V and 5 bases at J, with 9 bases between. CDR3 length equals 13 residues. For the CDR3, the DNA is TGTGCCAGCAGTCCACGACAGACCGGGGAGCTGTTTTTT. Its protein product is CASSPRQTGELFF.

This clonotype was recorded many times. This sequence joins TRBV7-2 and TRBJ2-7; the D call may be TRBD1 or TRBD2 (5 bases each). With 4 bases removed from V and 3 bases from J, the gap between germline ends came to 10 bases. The CDR3 runs 13 residues. Looked up from germline, CDR1 is SGHTA and CDR2 is FQGNSA. The CDR3 coding sequence is TGTGCCAGCAGCTCGGGACGGATCTACGAGCAGTACTTC. It translates to CASSSGRIYEQYF.

The chain couples TRBV28 to TRBJ2-1; 7 bases fit TRBD2. V trimming: 3 bases; J trimming: 5 bases; junction bases outside the gene matches: 7. Germline CDR1 and CDR2: MDHEN and SYDVKM. This CDR3 is built from 15 residues. The CDR3 protein is CASSFLAGVDNEQFF. CDR3 DNA: TGTGCCAGCAGTTTTTTGGCGGGGGTTGACAATGAGCAGTTCTTC. Combining the CDR3 with reference TRBV28 and TRBJ2-1 gives the whole variable domain DVKVTQSSRYLVKRTGEKVFLECVQDMDHENMFWYRQDPGLGLRLIYFSYDVKMKEKGDIPEGYSVSREKKERFSLILESASTNQTSMYLCASSFLAGVDNEQFFGPGTRLTVL.